The rows below give T cell receptor beta chains drawn from one sample of a study of T cells in Graves' hyperthyroidism and ophthalmopathy. MiXCR, run by TCRdb on the multiplex PCR reads, gives a single entry per CDR3 protein. Of approximately 700,000 distinct CDR3 sequences detected, about a sixth appear once; the ten largest clones hold around 8.1%. Input material: blood. The receptors shown here come from a man in his late teens or twenties with Graves' hyperthyroidism. The CDR3 runs from the conserved cysteine through the conserved F or W. A D gene is named only where the DNA matches it firmly. Rows may omit the clone size; those that give it use once, few, many or a size class.

D: TRBD2
size: many
V: TRBV12-3/TRBV12-4
length: 13
J: TRBJ2-3
DNA: TGTGCCAGCAGTGGGGGAGGGTTCGATACGCAGTATTTT
CDR3: CASSGGGFDTQYF

D: -
size: -
V: TRBV4-2
length: 15
J: TRBJ2-1
DNA: TGTGCCAGCAGCCAAGAGGGCGCCCCCCAGGGAGAGCAGTTCTTC
CDR3: CASSQEGAPQGEQFF

D: TRBD2
size: many
V: TRBV20-1
length: 16
J: TRBJ2-3
DNA: TGCAGTGCTAGAGCCCCAAGAGGGACTAGCGGAGATACGCAGTATTTT
CDR3: CSARAPRGTSGDTQYF

D: TRBD2
size: once
V: TRBV30
length: 15
J: TRBJ2-1
DNA: TGTGCCTGGACCCCCAATTGGGAGGGCCTCAATGAGCAGTTCTTC
CDR3: CAWTPNWEGLNEQFF

D: -
size: few
V: TRBV3-1
length: 15
J: TRBJ1-4
DNA: TGTGCCAGCAGCCAAGGGACGTCAACTAATGAAAAACTGTTTTTT
CDR3: CASSQGTSTNEKLFF

D: -
size: few
V: TRBV5-4
length: 15
J: TRBJ2-3
DNA: TGTGCCAGCAGCTCCGAGAGGGCTAGCACAGATACGCAGTATTTT
CDR3: CASSSERASTDTQYF

D: TRBD1
size: few
V: TRBV20-1
length: 14
J: TRBJ2-7
DNA: TGCAGTGCTAGAGGGACAGGGGGTGCCTACGAGCAGTACTTC
CDR3: CSARGTGGAYEQYF

D: TRBD1
size: -
V: TRBV28
length: 16
J: TRBJ2-2
DNA: TGTGCCAGCAGTTTACTCGGGACAGGGAACACCGGGGAGCTGTTTTTT
CDR3: CASSLLGTGNTGELFF

D: TRBD2
size: few
V: TRBV10-3
length: 18
J: TRBJ2-7
DNA: TGTGCCATCAGTGATAGGACTAGCGGGAGGGCCATTGACTACGAGCAGTACTTC
CDR3: CAISDRTSGRAIDYEQYF

D: -
size: few
V: TRBV6-1
length: 16
J: TRBJ1-5
DNA: TGTGCCAGCAGCCCCCACGGGGGCGTTAAGAATCAGCCCCAGCATTTT
CDR3: CASSPHGGVKNQPQHF

D: -
size: -
V: TRBV29-1
length: 14
J: TRBJ1-1
DNA: TGCAGCGTTGAACCAGGACCGCCGAACACTGAAGCTTTCTTT
CDR3: CSVEPGPPNTEAFF

D: TRBD2
size: -
V: TRBV24-1
length: 18
J: TRBJ2-3
DNA: TGTGCCACCAGTGACTCAATCCTCAGCGGGAGAGGCCCAAATACGCAGTATTTT
CDR3: CATSDSILSGRGPNTQYF

D: -
size: few
V: TRBV6-2/TRBV6-3
length: 15
J: TRBJ1-5
DNA: TGTGCCAGCAGTTATCCCCCAGGGAATAGCCAGCCCCAGCATTTT
CDR3: CASSYPPGNSQPQHF

D: TRBD2
size: -
V: TRBV5-1
length: 13
J: TRBJ2-7
DNA: TGCGCCAGCAGTGGACTAGTCGGCTACGAGCAGTACTTC
CDR3: CASSGLVGYEQYF

D: -
size: -
V: TRBV9
length: 15
J: TRBJ1-2
DNA: TGTGCCAGCAGCACGCCCGCCAGGGGAAACTATGGCTACACCTTC
CDR3: CASSTPARGNYGYTF

D: TRBD1
size: many
V: TRBV20-1
length: 14
J: TRBJ2-5
DNA: TGCAGTGCTAGAGATCTGGACAGGAGGGAGACCCAGTACTTC
CDR3: CSARDLDRRETQYF

D: TRBD2
size: -
V: TRBV7-9
length: 16
J: TRBJ2-2
DNA: TGTGCCAGCAGCCAGGAGGCCGGGAGGGCCGTCGGGGAGCTGTTTTTT
CDR3: CASSQEAGRAVGELFF

D: -
size: once
V: TRBV4-1
length: 19
J: TRBJ2-6
DNA: TGCGCCAGCAGCCTCCGGTTTCAGGGGCTCTTTTCTGGGGCCAACGTCCTGACTTTC
CDR3: CASSLRFQGLFSGANVLTF

D: -
size: many
V: TRBV7-8
length: 13
J: TRBJ2-1
DNA: TGTGCCAGCAGCTTAGGGGCAGGCAATGAGCAGTTCTTC
CDR3: CASSLGAGNEQFF

D: -
size: -
V: TRBV20-1
length: 14
J: TRBJ2-7
DNA: TGCAGTGCTAGAAAGACCCCGGCGTCCTACGAGCAGTACTTC
CDR3: CSARKTPASYEQYF

D: -
size: many
V: TRBV20-1
length: 13
J: TRBJ1-4
DNA: TGCAGTGCTAGACAGGGCACTAATGAAAAACTGTTTTTT
CDR3: CSARQGTNEKLFF

D: TRBD2
size: many
V: TRBV10-2
length: 14
J: TRBJ2-3
DNA: TGCGCCAGCACTTTCGCGGGAGGGACAGATACGCAGTATTTT
CDR3: CASTFAGGTDTQYF

D: TRBD1
size: few
V: TRBV27
length: 15
J: TRBJ1-4
DNA: TGTGCCAGCAGTTTTACAGGGGTATCTAATGAAAAACTGTTTTTT
CDR3: CASSFTGVSNEKLFF

D: -
size: -
V: TRBV7-2
length: 14
J: TRBJ1-2
DNA: TGTGCCAGCAGCTTCCCCGGGGCTGGCTATGGCTACACCTTC
CDR3: CASSFPGAGYGYTF

D: -
size: -
V: TRBV30
length: 16
J: TRBJ2-1
DNA: TGTGCCTGGAGCCTCCGGTCCTCGCTTTCCTACAATGAGCAGTTCTTC
CDR3: CAWSLRSSLSYNEQFF

D: TRBD1
size: -
V: TRBV20-1
length: 15
J: TRBJ2-7
DNA: TGCAGTGCTAGCTTCGGGACAGGGACGTCCTACGAGCAGTACTTC
CDR3: CSASFGTGTSYEQYF

D: -
size: -
V: TRBV12-3/TRBV12-4
length: 13
J: TRBJ2-7
DNA: TGTGCCAGCAGTTTAGTCTGGTATAGCGAGCAGTACTTC
CDR3: CASSLVWYSEQYF

D: TRBD1
size: -
V: TRBV25-1
length: 15
J: TRBJ2-1
DNA: TGTGCCAGCAGTACCGGACAGGGGGATAAGAATGAGCAGTTCTTC
CDR3: CASSTGQGDKNEQFF

D: -
size: many
V: TRBV7-8
length: 14
J: TRBJ1-2
DNA: TGTGCCAGCAGCAAGGGACCTGGGGACTATGGCTACACCTTC
CDR3: CASSKGPGDYGYTF

D: -
size: many
V: TRBV12-3/TRBV12-4
length: 11
J: TRBJ1-6
DNA: TGTGCCAGCGGTGCCCAATCACCCCTCCACTTT
CDR3: CASGAQSPLHF

D: TRBD2
size: many
V: TRBV11-2
length: 18
J: TRBJ2-3
DNA: TGTGCCAGCAGCTTTCCGACTAGCGGGAGGGCCAGGGCAGATACGCAGTATTTT
CDR3: CASSFPTSGRARADTQYF

D: -
size: many
V: TRBV7-3
length: 14
J: TRBJ2-3
DNA: TGTGCCAGCAGCTTAGGGCGGATCACAGATACGCAGTATTTT
CDR3: CASSLGRITDTQYF

D: -
size: few
V: TRBV12-3/TRBV12-4
length: 16
J: TRBJ2-2
DNA: TGTGCCAGCACCCCTAGTTTTACAGAGAACACCGGGGAGCTGTTTTTT
CDR3: CASTPSFTENTGELFF

D: -
size: many
V: TRBV2
length: 15
J: TRBJ2-7
DNA: TGTGCCAGCCTCCAGGACGGGAGTAGGAGGAACGAGCAGTACTTC
CDR3: CASLQDGSRRNEQYF

D: TRBD1
size: many
V: TRBV2
length: 14
J: TRBJ1-1
DNA: TGTGCCGGGCAGAGAGGGGGCCTTGACACTGAAGCTTTCTTT
CDR3: CAGQRGGLDTEAFF

D: -
size: once
V: TRBV19
length: 14
J: TRBJ2-5
DNA: TGTGCCGGTAGTCGCGCAGGGGCCGGAGAGACCCAGTACTTC
CDR3: CAGSRAGAGETQYF

D: TRBD2
size: -
V: TRBV27
length: 17
J: TRBJ2-7
DNA: TGTGCCAGCAGTTTCCTAGCGGGAGGGCCGGGCTCCTACGAGCAGTACTTC
CDR3: CASSFLAGGPGSYEQYF

D: TRBD1
size: many
V: TRBV9
length: 14
J: TRBJ1-3
DNA: TGTGCCAGCAGTGAACAGGGGAGTGGAAACACCATATATTTT
CDR3: CASSEQGSGNTIYF

D: -
size: many
V: TRBV7-9
length: 17
J: TRBJ2-3
DNA: TGTGCCAGCAGCCCCCGGGGAAAGCTAAAGAACACAGATACGCAGTATTTT
CDR3: CASSPRGKLKNTDTQYF

D: TRBD2
size: -
V: TRBV11-3
length: 13
J: TRBJ2-3
DNA: TGTGCCAGCAGCCGGACTAGCAGAGATACGCAGTATTTT
CDR3: CASSRTSRDTQYF

D: TRBD2
size: -
V: TRBV7-3
length: 18
J: TRBJ2-1
DNA: TGTGCCAGCAGCTACCAACCCCCACTAGCGGGAGGGTACAATGAGCAGTTCTTC
CDR3: CASSYQPPLAGGYNEQFF

D: -
size: many
V: TRBV6-1
length: 12
J: TRBJ2-1
DNA: TGTGCCAGCAGCGTTAGATGGGGAGAGCAGTTCTTC
CDR3: CASSVRWGEQFF

D: TRBD2
size: -
V: TRBV20-1
length: 14
J: TRBJ2-7
DNA: TGCAGTGCTAGAAGACTAGCGGGATCCTACGAGCAGTACTTC
CDR3: CSARRLAGSYEQYF

D: -
size: -
V: TRBV20-1
length: 12
J: TRBJ2-5
DNA: TGCAGTGCCCTCTCGAGCCGCGGAGCCCAGTACTTC
CDR3: CSALSSRGAQYF

D: -
size: many
V: TRBV12-3/TRBV12-4
length: 14
J: TRBJ2-3
DNA: TGTGCCAGCAGCTGGCCCAGCGGCACAGATACGCAGTATTTT
CDR3: CASSWPSGTDTQYF

D: -
size: -
V: TRBV19
length: 13
J: TRBJ1-5
DNA: TGTGCCAGTGCCAGAGACCGCAATCAGCCCCAGCATTTT
CDR3: CASARDRNQPQHF

D: -
size: -
V: TRBV20-1
length: 13
J: TRBJ2-1
DNA: TGCAGTGCTAGAGGTGTATCAATCAATGAGCAGTTCTTC
CDR3: CSARGVSINEQFF